Shown below are 12 T cell receptor beta chains from a single sample sequenced in a study of cytomegalovirus exposure and HLA in healthy donors. Vbeta (60) and Jbeta (13) primers were used in the PCR. TCRdb keeps only in-frame clones here, not all; method: immunoSEQ multiplex PCR. This table holds under 200,000 clones, 60% to 80% found once. Sequenced input: PBMCs. The receptors stem from a man aged 55 to 70 in good health and CMV-seronegative.

The chain links TRBV5-1 to TRBJ1-5, with unresolved D. Germline V gives CDR1 SGHRS, CDR2 YFSETQ. V lost 0 bases and J lost 4, with 8 bases in between. This CDR3 contains 14 residues. CDR3 sequence reads: CASSLATGNQPQHF. CDR3 sequence (DNA): TGCGCCAGCAGCTTGGCCACGGGAAATCAGCCCCAGCATTTT.

This clone was picked up a small number of times. This rearrangement joins TRBV9 to TRBJ1-2; D may be TRBD1 (6 bases). The CDR3 sequence is 17 residues long. CDR1 and CDR2 from the germline V gene are SGDLS and YYNGEE. Trimming took 0 bases from V and 2 from J, leaving 17 bases between them. CDR3 in amino acids: CASSVGVGGLGNYGYTF. The CDR3 DNA sequence: TGTGCCAGCAGCGTAGGGGTAGGGGGTTTAGGCAACTATGGCTACACCTTC.

The J gene is TRBJ1-4, the V gene TRBV27; 9 nucleotides agree with TRBD1. The V segment lost 5 bases and the J segment 11 bases; nucleotides outside the gene matches: 3. Per the germline V gene, CDR1 is MNHEY and CDR2 is SMNVEV (reference sequence). This CDR3 comprises 12 residues. DNA for the CDR3: TGTGCCAGCAGTCCCGGACAGGGGAAACTGTTTTTT. Translated: CASSPGQGKLFF.

The chain is built from TRBV21-1 and TRBJ2-7; the table's D call TRBD2 went unverified against the DNA. TRBV21-1 is deemed a pseudogene. The CDR3 runs to 11 residues. The CDR3 DNA sequence: TGTGCCAGCAGCGACTCTTACGAGCAGTACTTC. Residues: CASSDSYEQYF.

This clone has a handful of counts. The chain carries TRBV6-5 and TRBJ1-4; TRBD1 matches at 10 bases. Trimming took 4 bases from V and 7 from J; bases not matched to a gene: 9. Per germline, CDR1 MNHEY and CDR2 SVGAGI. The CDR3 contains 16 residues. The CDR3 DNA reads as TGTGCCAGCAGTTCCCGACCGGGACAGGGGATTGAAAAACTGTTTTTT. It encodes CASSSRPGQGIEKLFF.

This rearrangement joins TRBV27 to TRBJ1-2; 7 nucleotides match TRBD1. Trimming cost V 3 bases and J 5 bases; bases outside gene matches: 3. The length of the CDR3 is 13 residues. Germline V gives CDR1 MNHEY, CDR2 SMNVEV (reference sequence). The CDR3 DNA sequence: TGTGCCAGCAGTTTCCGACAGGGTTATGGCTACACCTTC. This encodes CASSFRQGYGYTF.

V is TRBV6-1 and J is TRBJ2-3; 7 bases line up with TRBD1. V was pared by 3 bases and J by 2 bases, with 5 bases of the junction left unmatched. The CDR3 loop spans 15 amino acids. The germline V gene encodes CDR1 MNHNS and CDR2 SASEGT. The CDR3 spells CASSDTGAYTDTQYF. The CDR3 DNA follows: TGTGCCAGCAGTGACACAGGGGCATACACAGATACGCAGTATTTT.

This chain joins TRBV5-4 and TRBJ2-5; 14 nucleotides match TRBD2. CDR1 and CDR2 (germline): SGHNT, YYREEE (reference sequence). V trimming: 0 bases; J trimming: 0 bases; junction bases outside the gene matches: 1. The CDR3 contains 17 residues. The CDR3 sequence: CASSLGLAGGYQETQYF. CDR3 DNA sequence: TGTGCCAGCAGCTTGGGACTAGCGGGGGGGTACCAAGAGACCCAGTACTTC.

This chain links TRBV28 with TRBJ1-5, with 7 bases identical to TRBD1. This CDR3 spans 16 amino acids. V gave up 3 bases and J gave up 2 bases; unmatched junction bases: 7. Germline V gene lookup returns CDR1 MDHEN and CDR2 SYDVKM. The CDR3 region is CASSLVGGGGNQPQHF. DNA of the CDR3: TGTGCCAGCAGTTTGGTAGGGGGCGGGGGCAATCAGCCCCAGCATTTT.

The chain joins TRBV5-1 to TRBJ2-1, with 8 nucleotides matching TRBD2. The trim removed 4 bases at V and 5 bases at J, leaving 8 bases unmatched. Germline V CDR1 and CDR2: SGHRS, YFSETQ. This CDR3 region has 15 residues. CDR3 DNA: TGCGCCAGCAGCCCGGGGGGGGCAGGAAACAATGAGCAGTTCTTC. Translated, it gives CASSPGGAGNNEQFF.

Only a few counts were recorded for this clone. The same CDR3 can be traced to other DNA sequences in this sample. This chain connects TRBV5-1 to TRBJ2-3, with D perhaps matching TRBD2 (7 bases). The CDR3 extends over 16 amino acids. Germline CDR1 SGHRS, CDR2 YFSETQ. With 0 bases removed from V and 1 base from J, the gap between germline ends came to 12 bases. CDR3: CASSLEGGQGTDTQYF. The DNA for the CDR3 is TGCGCCAGCAGCTTGGAGGGGGGGCAAGGCACAGATACGCAGTATTTT.

This chain connects TRBV6-5 to TRBJ2-1, with unresolved D. Trimming pared 2 bases from V and 3 bases from J, leaving 5 bases between. The CDR3 sequence is 13 residues long. The germline V gene has CDR1 MNHEY and CDR2 SVGAGI. The CDR3, as DNA: TGTGCCAGCAGTTACCGGAGCTACAATGAGCAGTTCTTC. The encoded protein is CASSYRSYNEQFF.